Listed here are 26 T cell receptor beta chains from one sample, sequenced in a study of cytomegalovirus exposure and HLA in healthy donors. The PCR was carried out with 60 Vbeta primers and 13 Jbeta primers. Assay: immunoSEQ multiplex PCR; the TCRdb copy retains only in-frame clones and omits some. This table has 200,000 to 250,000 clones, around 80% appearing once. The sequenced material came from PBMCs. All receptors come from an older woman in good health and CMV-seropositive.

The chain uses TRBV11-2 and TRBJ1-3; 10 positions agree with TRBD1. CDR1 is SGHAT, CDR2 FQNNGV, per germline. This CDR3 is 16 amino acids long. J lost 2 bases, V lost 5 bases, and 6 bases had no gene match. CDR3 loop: CASSKTGGMTGNTIYF. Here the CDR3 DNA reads TGTGCCAGCAGCAAGACAGGGGGCATGACTGGAAACACCATATATTTT. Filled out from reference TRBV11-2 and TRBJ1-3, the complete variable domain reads EAGVAQSPRYKIIEKRQSVAFWCNPISGHATLYWYQQILGQGPKLLIQFQNNGVVDDSQLPKDRFSAERLKGVDSTLKIQPAKLEDSAVYLCASSKTGGMTGNTIYFGEGSWLTVV.

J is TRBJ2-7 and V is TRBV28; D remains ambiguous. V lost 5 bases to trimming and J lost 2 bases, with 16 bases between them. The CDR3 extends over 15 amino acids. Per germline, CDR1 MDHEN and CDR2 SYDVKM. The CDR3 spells CASSPRYSAPYEQYF. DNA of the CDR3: TGTGCCAGCAGTCCCCGGTATTCTGCACCCTACGAGCAGTACTTC.

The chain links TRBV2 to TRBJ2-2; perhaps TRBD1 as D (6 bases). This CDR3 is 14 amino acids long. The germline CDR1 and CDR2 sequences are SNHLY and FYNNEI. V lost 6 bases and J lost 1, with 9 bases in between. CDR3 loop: CASRGTRNTGELFF. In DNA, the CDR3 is TGTGCCAGCAGGGGGACAAGGAACACCGGGGAGCTGTTTTTT.

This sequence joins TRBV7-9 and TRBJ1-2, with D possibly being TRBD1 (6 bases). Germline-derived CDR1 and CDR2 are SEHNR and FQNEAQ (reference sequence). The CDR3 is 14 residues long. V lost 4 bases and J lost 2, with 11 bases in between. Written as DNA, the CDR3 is TGTGCCAGCAGCTCCCAGGGGTCCAACTATGGCTACACCTTC. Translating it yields CASSSQGSNYGYTF.

CDR3 residues: CASSQELGLAGGRETQYF. The CDR3 DNA sequence: TGTGCCAGCAGCCAAGAACTGGGACTAGCGGGGGGGCGCGAGACCCAGTACTTC. The rearrangement links TRBV4-2 to TRBJ2-5; 16 positions match TRBD2. Germline CDR1 reads LGHNA; CDR2 reads YNFKEQ. Trimming cost V 0 bases and J 5 bases; bases outside gene matches: 6. The CDR3 totals 18 residues.

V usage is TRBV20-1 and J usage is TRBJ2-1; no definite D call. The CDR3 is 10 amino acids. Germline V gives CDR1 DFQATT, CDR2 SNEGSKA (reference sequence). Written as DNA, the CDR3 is TGCAGCGTCCCGTCCAATGAGCAGTTCTTC. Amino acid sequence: CSVPSNEQFF.

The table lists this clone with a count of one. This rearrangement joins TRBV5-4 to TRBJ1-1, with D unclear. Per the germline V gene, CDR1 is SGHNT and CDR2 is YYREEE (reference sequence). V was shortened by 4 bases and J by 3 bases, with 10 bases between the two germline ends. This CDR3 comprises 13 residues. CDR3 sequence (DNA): TGTGCCAGCAGCCCAGCGGAGTACACTGAAGCTTTCTTT. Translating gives CASSPAEYTEAFF.

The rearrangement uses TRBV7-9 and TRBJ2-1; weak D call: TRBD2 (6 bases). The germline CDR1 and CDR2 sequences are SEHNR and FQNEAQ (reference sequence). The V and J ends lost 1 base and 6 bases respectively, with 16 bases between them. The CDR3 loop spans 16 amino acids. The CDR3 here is CASSLGSGRAINEQFF. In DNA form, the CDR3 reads TGTGCCAGCAGCTTAGGTAGCGGAAGAGCTATCAATGAGCAGTTCTTC.

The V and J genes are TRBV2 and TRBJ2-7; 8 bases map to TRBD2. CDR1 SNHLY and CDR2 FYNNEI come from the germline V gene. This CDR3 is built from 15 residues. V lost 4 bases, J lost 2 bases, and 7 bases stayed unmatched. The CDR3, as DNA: TGTGCCAGCAGTGCAGTCGGTAGCGGGACCTACGAGCAGTACTTC. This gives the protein CASSAVGSGTYEQYF.

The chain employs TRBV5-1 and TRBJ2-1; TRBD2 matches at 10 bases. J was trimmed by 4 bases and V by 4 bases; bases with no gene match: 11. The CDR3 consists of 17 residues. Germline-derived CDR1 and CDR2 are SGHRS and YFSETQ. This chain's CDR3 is CASSDTTGSGGYNEQFF. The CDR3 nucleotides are TGCGCCAGCAGCGACACTACTGGTAGCGGGGGGTACAATGAGCAGTTCTTC.

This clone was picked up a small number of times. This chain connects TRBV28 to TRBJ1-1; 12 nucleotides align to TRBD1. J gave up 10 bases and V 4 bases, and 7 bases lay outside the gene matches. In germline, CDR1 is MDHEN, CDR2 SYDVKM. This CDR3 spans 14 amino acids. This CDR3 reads CASSSPGTGGVAFF. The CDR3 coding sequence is TGTGCCAGCAGTTCCCCCGGGACAGGGGGCGTAGCTTTCTTT.

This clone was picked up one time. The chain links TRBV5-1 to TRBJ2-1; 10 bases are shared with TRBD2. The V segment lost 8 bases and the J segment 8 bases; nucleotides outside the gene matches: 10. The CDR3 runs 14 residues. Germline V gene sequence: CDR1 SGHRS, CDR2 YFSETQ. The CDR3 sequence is CASGTGTSAHEQFF. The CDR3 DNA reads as TGCGCCAGTGGAACCGGGACTAGCGCACATGAGCAGTTCTTC.

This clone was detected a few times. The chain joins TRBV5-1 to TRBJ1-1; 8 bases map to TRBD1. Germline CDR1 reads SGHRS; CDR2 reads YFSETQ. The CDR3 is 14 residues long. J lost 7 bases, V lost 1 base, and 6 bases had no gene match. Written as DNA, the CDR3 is TGCGCCAGCAGCTTGTACAGGGGGGGAGGTGAAGCTTTCTTT. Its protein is CASSLYRGGGEAFF.

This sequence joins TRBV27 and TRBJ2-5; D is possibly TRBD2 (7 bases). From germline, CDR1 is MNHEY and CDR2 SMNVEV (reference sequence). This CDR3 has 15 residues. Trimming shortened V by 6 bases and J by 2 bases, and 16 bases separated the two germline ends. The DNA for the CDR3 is TGTGCCAGCAGCCTAGGGGGGAGGGGGCAAGAGACCCAGTACTTC. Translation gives CASSLGGRGQETQYF.

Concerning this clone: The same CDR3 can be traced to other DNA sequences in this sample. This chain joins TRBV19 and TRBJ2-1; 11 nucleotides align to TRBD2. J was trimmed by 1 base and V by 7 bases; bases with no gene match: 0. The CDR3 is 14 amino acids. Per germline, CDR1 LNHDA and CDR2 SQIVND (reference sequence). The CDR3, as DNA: TGTGCCAGTACTAGCGGGAGGTCCTACAATGAGCAGTTCTTC. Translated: CASTSGRSYNEQFF.

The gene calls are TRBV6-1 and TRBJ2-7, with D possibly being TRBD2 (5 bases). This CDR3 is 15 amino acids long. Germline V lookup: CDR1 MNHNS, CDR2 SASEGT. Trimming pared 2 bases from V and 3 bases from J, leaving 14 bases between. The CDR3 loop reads CASSEKGGLNYEQYF. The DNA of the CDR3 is TGTGCCAGCAGTGAAAAAGGTGGACTGAACTACGAGCAGTACTTC.

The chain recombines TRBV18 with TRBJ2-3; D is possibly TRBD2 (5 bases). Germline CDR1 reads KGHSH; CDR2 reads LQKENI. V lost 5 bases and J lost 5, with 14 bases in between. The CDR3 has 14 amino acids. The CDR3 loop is CASSTRTAGDTQYF. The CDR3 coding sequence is TGTGCCAGCTCAACCAGGACTGCTGGAGATACGCAGTATTTT.

The CDR3 loop is CASRSSGIGELFF. Written as DNA, the CDR3 is TGCGCCAGCAGGTCTAGCGGGATCGGGGAGCTGTTTTTT. The chain combines TRBV10-2 with TRBJ2-2, with 9 bases lining up with TRBD2. This CDR3 has 13 amino acids. V lost 6 bases, J lost 7 bases, and 3 bases stayed unmatched. From germline, CDR1 is WSHSY and CDR2 SAAADI.

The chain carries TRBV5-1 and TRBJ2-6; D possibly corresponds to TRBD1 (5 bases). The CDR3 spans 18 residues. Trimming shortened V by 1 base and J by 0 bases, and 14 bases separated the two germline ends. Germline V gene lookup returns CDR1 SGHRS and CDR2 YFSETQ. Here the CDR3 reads CASSLTPDRASGANVLTF. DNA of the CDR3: TGCGCCAGCAGCTTGACCCCCGACAGAGCCTCTGGGGCCAACGTCCTGACTTTC.

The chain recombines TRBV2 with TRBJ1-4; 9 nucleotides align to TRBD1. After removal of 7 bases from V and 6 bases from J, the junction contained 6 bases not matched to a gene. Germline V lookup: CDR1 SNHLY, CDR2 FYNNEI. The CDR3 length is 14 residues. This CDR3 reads CASNNRDRDEKLFF. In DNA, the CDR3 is TGTGCCAGCAATAATCGGGACAGGGATGAAAAACTGTTTTTT.

CDR3: CASSRGGADSPLHF. The DNA of the CDR3 is TGTGCCAGCAGTAGGGGAGGGGCCGATTCACCCCTCCACTTT. The V and J genes are TRBV7-9 and TRBJ1-6, with D possibly being TRBD1 (5 bases). The V end lost 6 bases, the J end lost 8 bases, and 14 bases lay between the germline ends. This CDR3 is built from 14 residues. Per the germline V gene, CDR1 is SEHNR and CDR2 is FQNEAQ (reference sequence).

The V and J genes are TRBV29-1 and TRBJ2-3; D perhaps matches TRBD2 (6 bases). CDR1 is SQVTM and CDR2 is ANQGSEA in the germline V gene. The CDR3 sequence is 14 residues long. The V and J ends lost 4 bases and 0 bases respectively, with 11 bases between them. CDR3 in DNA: TGCAGCGTTGGCGACGGGACTAGCACAGATACGCAGTATTTT. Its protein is CSVGDGTSTDTQYF.

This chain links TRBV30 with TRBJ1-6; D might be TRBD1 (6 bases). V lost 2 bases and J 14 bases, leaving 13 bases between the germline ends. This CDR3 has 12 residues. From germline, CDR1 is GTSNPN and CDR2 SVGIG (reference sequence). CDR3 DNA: TGTGCCTGGAGTTCAGGGGCGATAACCCTCCACTTT. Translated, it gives CAWSSGAITLHF.

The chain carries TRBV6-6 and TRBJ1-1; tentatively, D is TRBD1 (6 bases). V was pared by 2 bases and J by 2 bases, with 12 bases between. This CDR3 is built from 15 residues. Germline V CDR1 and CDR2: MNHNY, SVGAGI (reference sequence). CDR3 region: CASSYARGGNTEAFF. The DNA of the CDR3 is TGTGCCAGCAGTTACGCTAGGGGGGGAAACACTGAAGCTTTCTTT.

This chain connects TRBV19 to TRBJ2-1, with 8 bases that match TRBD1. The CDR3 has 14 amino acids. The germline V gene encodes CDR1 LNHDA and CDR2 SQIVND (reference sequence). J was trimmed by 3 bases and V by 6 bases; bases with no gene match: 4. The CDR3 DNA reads TGTGCCAGTAGGGACAGGGAGCGCTACAATGAGCAGTTCTTC. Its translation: CASRDRERYNEQFF.

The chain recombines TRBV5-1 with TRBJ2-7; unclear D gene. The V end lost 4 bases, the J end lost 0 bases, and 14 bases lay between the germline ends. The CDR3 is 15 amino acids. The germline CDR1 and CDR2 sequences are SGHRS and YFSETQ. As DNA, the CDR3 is TGCGCCAGCAGCCTTGACTTCTCCGACTCCTACGAGCAGTACTTC. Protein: CASSLDFSDSYEQYF.